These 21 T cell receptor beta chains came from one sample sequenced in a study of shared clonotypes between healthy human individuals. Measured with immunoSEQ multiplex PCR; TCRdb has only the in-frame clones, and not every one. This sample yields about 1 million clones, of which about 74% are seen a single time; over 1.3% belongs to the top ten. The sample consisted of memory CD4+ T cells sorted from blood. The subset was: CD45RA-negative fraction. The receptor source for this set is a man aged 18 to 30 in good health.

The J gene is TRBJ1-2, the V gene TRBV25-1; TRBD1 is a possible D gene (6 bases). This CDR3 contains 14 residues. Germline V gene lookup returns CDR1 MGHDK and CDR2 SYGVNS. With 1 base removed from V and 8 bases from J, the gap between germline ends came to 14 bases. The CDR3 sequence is CASSESAGARGYTF. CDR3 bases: TGTGCCAGCAGTGAATCGGCAGGGGCCCGAGGCTACACCTTC.

In DNA, the CDR3 is TGTGCCAGTAGTATAGACACAGGGAGGGAGACCCAGTACTTC. It encodes CASSIDTGRETQYF. This rearrangement joins TRBV19 to TRBJ2-5, with D perhaps being TRBD1 or TRBD2 (6 bases each). This CDR3 is 14 amino acids long. Trimming took off 0 bases at V and 5 bases at J, with 10 bases between the two ends. The germline gives CDR1 LNHDA, CDR2 SQIVND (reference sequence).

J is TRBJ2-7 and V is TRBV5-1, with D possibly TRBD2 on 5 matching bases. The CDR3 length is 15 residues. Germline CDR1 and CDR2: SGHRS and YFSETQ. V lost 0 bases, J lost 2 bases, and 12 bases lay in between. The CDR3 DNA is TGCGCCAGCAGCTTGGCCGGGGTAGGGACCTACGAGCAGTACTTC. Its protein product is CASSLAGVGTYEQYF.

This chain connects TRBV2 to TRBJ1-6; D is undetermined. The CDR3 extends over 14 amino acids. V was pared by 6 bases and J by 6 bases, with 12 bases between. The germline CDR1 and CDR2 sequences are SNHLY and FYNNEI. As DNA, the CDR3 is TGTGCCAGCAGGAGGATAGATGGTAATTCACCCCTCCACTTT. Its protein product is CASRRIDGNSPLHF.

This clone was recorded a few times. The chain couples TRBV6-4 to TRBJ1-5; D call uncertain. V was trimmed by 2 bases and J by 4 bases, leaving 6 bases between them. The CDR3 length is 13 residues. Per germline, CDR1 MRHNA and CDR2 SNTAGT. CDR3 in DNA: TGTGCCAGCAGTGACGAAGCAAATCAGCCCCAGCATTTT. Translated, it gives CASSDEANQPQHF.

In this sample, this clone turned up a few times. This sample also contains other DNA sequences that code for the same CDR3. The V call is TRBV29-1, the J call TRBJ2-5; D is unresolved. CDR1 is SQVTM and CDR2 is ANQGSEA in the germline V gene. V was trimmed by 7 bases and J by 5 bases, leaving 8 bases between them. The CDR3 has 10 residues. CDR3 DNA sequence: TGCAGCGGTACAGAGGAGACCCAGTACTTC. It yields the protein CSGTEETQYF.

CDR3 nucleotides: TGTGCCAGCAGCTTCGTAGCGGGAGGGGGTGAGCAGTACTTC. Translation gives CASSFVAGGGEQYF. This chain uses TRBV7-2 with TRBJ2-5; TRBD2 matches 11 bases. CDR3 length: 14 amino acids. V was pared by 3 bases and J by 11 bases, with 8 bases of the junction left unmatched. CDR1 is SGHTA and CDR2 is FQGNSA in the germline V gene. Supplemented by reference TRBV7-2 and TRBJ2-5, the full variable domain reads GAGVSQSPSNKVTEKGKDVELRCDPISGHTALYWYRQSLGQGLEFLIYFQGNSAPDKSGLPSDRFSAERTGGSVSTLTIQRTQQEDSAVYLCASSFVAGGGEQYFGPGTRLLVL.

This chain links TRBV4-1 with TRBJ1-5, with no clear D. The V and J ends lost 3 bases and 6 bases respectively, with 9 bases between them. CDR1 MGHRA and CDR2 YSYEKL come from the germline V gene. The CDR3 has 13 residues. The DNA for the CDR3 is TGCGCCAGCAGCCAGCAGTTTAGTCAGCCCCAGCATTTT. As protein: CASSQQFSQPQHF.

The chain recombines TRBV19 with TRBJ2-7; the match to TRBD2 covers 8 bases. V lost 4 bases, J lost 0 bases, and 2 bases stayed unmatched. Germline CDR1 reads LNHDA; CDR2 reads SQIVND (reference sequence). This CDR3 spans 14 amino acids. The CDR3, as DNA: TGTGCCAGTAGTAGCGGGAGGACCTCCTACGAGCAGTACTTC. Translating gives CASSSGRTSYEQYF.

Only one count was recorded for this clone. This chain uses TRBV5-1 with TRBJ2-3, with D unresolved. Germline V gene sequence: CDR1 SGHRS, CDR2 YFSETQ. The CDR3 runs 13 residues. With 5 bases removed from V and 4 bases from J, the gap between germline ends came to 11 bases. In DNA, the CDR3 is TGCGCCAGCAGATCGAATCCCCCAGATACGCAGTATTTT. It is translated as CASRSNPPDTQYF.

The CDR3 protein is CASSSMGQLQETQYF. In nucleotides, the CDR3 is TGCGCCAGCAGCTCGATGGGACAGCTCCAAGAGACCCAGTACTTC. The chain joins TRBV5-1 to TRBJ2-5; TRBD1 matches at 7 bases. The CDR3 is made up of 15 amino acids. CDR1 and CDR2 from the germline V gene are SGHRS and YFSETQ. V was clipped by 3 bases and J by 1 base; unmatched bases: 6.

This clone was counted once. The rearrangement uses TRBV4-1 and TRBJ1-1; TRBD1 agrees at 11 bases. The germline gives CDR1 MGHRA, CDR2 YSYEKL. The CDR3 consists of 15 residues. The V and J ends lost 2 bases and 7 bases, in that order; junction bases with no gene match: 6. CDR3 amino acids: CASSQWDRGIGEAFF. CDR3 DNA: TGCGCCAGCAGCCAATGGGACAGGGGGATCGGTGAAGCTTTCTTT.

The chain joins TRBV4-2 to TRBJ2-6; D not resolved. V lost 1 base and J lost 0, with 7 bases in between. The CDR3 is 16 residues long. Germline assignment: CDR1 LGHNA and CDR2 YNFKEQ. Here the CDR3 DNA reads TGTGCCAGCAGCCAAGCGGGTTCCTCTGGGGCCAACGTCCTGACTTTC. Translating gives CASSQAGSSGANVLTF.

The CDR3 here is CASKSGLAGDEYF. The DNA of the CDR3 is TGCGCCAGCAAGTCCGGACTAGCGGGAGACGAGTACTTC. The V gene is TRBV10-2, the J gene TRBJ2-7; 13 bases match TRBD2. Trimming at V came to 7 bases and at J to 11 bases, leaving 8 bases not matched to a gene. The germline V gene has CDR1 WSHSY and CDR2 SAAADI. This CDR3 has 13 residues.

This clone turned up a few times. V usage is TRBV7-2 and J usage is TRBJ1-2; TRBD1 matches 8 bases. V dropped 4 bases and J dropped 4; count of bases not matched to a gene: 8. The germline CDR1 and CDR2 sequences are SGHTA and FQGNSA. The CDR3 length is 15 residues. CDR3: CASSSAQGAGYGYTF. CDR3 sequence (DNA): TGTGCCAGCAGCTCGGCTCAGGGGGCCGGCTATGGCTACACCTTC. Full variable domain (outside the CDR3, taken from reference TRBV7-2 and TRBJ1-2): GAGVSQSPSNKVTEKGKDVELRCDPISGHTALYWYRQSLGQGLEFLIYFQGNSAPDKSGLPSDRFSAERTGGSVSTLTIQRTQQEDSAVYLCASSSAQGAGYGYTFGSGTRLTVV.

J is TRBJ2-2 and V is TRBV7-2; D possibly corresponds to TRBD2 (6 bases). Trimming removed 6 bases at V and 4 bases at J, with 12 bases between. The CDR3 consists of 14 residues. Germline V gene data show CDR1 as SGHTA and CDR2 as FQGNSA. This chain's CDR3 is CASSKDYSTGELFF. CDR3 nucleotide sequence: TGTGCCAGCAGTAAGGACTATAGCACCGGGGAGCTGTTTTTT.

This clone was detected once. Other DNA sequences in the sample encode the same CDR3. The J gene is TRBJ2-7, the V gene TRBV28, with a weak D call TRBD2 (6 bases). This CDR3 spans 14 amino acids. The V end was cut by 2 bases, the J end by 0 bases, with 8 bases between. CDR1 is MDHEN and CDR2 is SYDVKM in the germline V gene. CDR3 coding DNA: TGTGCCAGCAGTTTAGGGGGGAGCTCCTACGAGCAGTACTTC. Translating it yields CASSLGGSSYEQYF.

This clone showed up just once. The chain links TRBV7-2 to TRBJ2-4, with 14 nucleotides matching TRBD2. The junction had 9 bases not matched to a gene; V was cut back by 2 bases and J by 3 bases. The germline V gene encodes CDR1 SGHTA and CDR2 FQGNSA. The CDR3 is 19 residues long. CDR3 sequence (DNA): TGTGCCAGCAGCTTACTGGGACTAGCGGGAGTGGGTGACAAAAACATTCAGTACTTC. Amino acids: CASSLLGLAGVGDKNIQYF.

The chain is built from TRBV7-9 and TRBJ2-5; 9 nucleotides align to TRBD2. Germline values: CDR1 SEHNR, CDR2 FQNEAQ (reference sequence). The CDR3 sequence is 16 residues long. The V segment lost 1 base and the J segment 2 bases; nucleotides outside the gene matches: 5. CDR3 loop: CASSLGAGGPQETQYF. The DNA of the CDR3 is TGTGCCAGCAGCTTAGGGGCGGGAGGGCCGCAAGAGACCCAGTACTTC.

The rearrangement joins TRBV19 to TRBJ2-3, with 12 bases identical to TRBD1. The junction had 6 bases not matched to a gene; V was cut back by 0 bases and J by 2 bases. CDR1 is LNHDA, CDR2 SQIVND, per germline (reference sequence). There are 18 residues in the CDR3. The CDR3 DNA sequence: TGTGCCAGTAGTATAGATCGCCGGGGACAGGGGGCCACAGATACGCAGTATTTT. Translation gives CASSIDRRGQGATDTQYF.

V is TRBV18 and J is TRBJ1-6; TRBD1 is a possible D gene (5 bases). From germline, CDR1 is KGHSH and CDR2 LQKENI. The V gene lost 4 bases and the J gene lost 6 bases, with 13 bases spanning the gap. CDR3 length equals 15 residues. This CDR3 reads CASSRDSPLNSPLHF. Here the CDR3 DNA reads TGTGCCAGCTCACGCGACAGCCCTCTTAATTCACCCCTCCACTTT.